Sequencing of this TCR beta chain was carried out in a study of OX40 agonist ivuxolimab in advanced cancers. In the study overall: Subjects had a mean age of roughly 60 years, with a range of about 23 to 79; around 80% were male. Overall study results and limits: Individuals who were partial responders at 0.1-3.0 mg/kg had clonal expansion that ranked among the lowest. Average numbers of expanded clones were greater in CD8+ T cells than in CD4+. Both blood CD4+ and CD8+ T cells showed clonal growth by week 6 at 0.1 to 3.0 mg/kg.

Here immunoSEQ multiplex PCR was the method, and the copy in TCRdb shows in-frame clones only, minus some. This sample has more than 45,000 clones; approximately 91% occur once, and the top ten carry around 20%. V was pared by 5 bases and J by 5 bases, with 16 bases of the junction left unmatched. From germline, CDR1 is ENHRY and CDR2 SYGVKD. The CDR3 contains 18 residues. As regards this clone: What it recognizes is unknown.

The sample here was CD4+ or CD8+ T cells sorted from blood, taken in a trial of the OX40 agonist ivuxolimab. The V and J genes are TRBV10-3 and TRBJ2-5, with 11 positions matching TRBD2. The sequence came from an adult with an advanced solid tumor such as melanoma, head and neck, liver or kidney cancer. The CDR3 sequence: CAISSPLVGLAGGETQYF. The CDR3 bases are TGTGCCATCAGTTCCCCCTTGGTTGGACTAGCGGGTGGGGAGACCCAGTACTTC.